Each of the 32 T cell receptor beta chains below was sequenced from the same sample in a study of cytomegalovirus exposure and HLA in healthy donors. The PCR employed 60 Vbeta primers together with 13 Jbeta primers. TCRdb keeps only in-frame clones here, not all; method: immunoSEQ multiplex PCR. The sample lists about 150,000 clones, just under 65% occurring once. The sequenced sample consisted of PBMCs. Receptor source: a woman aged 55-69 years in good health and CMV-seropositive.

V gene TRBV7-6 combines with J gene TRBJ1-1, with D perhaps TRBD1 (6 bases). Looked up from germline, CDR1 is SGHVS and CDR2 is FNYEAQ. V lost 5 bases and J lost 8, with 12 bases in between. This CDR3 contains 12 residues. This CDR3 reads CASSATGTEAFF. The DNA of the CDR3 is TGTGCCAGCAGCGCAACAGGGACCGAAGCTTTCTTT.

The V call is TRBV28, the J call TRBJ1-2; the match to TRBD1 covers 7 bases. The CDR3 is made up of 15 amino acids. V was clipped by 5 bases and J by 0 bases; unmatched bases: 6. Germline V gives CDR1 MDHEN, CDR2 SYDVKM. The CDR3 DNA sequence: TGTGCCAGCAGTCCCTGGGACAGTCCTAACTATGGCTACACCTTC. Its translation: CASSPWDSPNYGYTF.

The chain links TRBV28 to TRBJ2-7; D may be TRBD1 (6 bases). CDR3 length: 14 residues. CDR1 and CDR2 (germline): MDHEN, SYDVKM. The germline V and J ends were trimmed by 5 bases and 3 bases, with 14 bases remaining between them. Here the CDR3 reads CASSATGIDYEQYF. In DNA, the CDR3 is TGTGCCAGCAGTGCAACAGGGATTGACTACGAGCAGTACTTC.

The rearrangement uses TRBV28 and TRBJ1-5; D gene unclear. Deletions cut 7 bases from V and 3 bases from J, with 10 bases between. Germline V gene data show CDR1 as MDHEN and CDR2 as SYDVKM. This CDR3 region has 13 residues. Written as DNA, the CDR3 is TGTGCCAGCAAGCAAATAACCAATCAGCCCCAGCATTTT. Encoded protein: CASKQITNQPQHF.

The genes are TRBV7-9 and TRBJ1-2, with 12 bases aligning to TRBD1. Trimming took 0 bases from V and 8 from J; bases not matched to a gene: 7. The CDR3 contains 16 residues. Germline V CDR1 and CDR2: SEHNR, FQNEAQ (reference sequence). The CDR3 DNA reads TGTGCCAGCAGCTTAGCGCGGGGACAGGGGGCTTGGGGCTACACCTTC. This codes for CASSLARGQGAWGYTF.

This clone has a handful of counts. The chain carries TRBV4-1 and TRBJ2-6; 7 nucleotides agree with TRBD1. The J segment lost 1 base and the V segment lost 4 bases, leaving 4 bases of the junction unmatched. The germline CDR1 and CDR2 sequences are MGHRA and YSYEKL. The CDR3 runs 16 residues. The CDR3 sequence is CASSRQGESGANVLTF. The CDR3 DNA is TGCGCCAGCAGCCGTCAGGGGGAGTCTGGGGCCAACGTCCTGACTTTC.

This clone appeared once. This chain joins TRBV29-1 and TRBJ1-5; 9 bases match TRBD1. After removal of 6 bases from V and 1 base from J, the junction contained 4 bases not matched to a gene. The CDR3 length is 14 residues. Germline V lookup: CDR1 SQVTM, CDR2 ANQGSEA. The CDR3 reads CSVKDRGSNQPQHF. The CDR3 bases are TGCAGCGTAAAGGACAGGGGCAGCAATCAGCCCCAGCATTTT.

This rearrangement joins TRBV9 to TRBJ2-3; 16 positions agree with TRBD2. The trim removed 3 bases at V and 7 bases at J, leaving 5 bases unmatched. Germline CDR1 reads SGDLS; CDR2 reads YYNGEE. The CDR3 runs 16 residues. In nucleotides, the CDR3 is TGTGCCAGCAGCGAGGGGACTAGCGGGAGGGTGTATACGCAGTATTTT. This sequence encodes CASSEGTSGRVYTQYF. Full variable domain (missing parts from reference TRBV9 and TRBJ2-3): DSGVTQTPKHLITATGQRVTLRCSPRSGDLSVYWYQQSLDQGLQFLIQYYNGEERAKGNILERFSAQQFPDLHSELNLSSLELGDSALYFCASSEGTSGRVYTQYFGPGTRLTVL.

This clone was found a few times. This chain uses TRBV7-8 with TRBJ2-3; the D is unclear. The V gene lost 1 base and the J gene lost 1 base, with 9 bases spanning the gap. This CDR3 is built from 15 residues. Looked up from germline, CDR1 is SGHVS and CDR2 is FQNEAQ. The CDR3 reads CASSLGASGTDTQYF. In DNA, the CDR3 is TGTGCCAGCAGCTTAGGCGCCTCGGGCACAGATACGCAGTATTTT.

The CDR3 region is CASSAGTSGISTDTQYF. The CDR3 DNA reads TGTGCCAGCAGCGCCGGGACTAGCGGGATAAGCACAGATACGCAGTATTTT. This chain uses TRBV9 with TRBJ2-3; 13 bases are a match to TRBD2. The CDR3 totals 17 residues. Germline CDR1 reads SGDLS; CDR2 reads YYNGEE. V dropped 3 bases and J dropped 0; count of bases not matched to a gene: 4.

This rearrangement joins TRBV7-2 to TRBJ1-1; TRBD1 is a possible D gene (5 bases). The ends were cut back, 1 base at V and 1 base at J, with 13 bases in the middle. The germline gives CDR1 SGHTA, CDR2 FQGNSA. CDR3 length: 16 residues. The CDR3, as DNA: TGTGCCAGCAGCTTAGGGGCTACAGGAACGAACACTGAAGCTTTCTTT. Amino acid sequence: CASSLGATGTNTEAFF.

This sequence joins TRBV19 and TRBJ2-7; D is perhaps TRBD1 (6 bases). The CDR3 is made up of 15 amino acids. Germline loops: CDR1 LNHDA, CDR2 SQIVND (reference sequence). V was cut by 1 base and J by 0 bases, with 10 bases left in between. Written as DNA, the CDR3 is TGTGCCAGTAGTATAGGGGGGCCGAGCTCCTACGAGCAGTACTTC. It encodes CASSIGGPSSYEQYF.

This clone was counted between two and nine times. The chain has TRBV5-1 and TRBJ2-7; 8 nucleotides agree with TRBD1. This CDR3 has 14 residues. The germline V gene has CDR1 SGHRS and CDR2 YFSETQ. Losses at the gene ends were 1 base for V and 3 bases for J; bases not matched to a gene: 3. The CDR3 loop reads CASSLWTGNYEQYF. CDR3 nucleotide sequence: TGCGCCAGCAGCTTGTGGACAGGGAACTACGAGCAGTACTTC.

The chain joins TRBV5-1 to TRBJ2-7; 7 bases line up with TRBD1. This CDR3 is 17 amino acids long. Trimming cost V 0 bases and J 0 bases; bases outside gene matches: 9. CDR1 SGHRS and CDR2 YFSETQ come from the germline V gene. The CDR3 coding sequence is TGCGCCAGCAGCTTGGCCATCGGCAGGGGGTCCTCCTACGAGCAGTACTTC. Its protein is CASSLAIGRGSSYEQYF.

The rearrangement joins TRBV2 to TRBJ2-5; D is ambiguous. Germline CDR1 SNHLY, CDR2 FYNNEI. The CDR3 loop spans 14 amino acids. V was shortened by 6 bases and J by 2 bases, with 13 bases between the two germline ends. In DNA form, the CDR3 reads TGTGCCAGCAGAGTGACTCTGAAACAAGAGACCCAGTACTTC. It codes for CASRVTLKQETQYF.

CDR3: CASSLWGTSSGNTIYF. The DNA of the CDR3 is TGTGCCAGCAGCTTATGGGGGACATCCTCTGGAAACACCATATATTTT. This chain joins TRBV7-2 and TRBJ1-3, with a weak D call TRBD1 (6 bases). V was clipped by 2 bases and J by 0 bases, with 11 bases between them. The CDR3 is 16 amino acids. Looked up from germline, CDR1 is SGHTA and CDR2 is FQGNSA.

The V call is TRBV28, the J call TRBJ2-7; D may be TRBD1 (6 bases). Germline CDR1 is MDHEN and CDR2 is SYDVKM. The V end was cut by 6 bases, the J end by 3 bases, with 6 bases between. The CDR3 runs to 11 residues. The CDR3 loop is CASRDSYEQYF. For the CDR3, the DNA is TGTGCCAGCAGGGACAGCTACGAGCAGTACTTC.

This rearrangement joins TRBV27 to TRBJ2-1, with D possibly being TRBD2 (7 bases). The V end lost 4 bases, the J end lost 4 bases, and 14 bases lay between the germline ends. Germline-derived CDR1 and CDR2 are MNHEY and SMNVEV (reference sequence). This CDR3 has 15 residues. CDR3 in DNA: TGTGCCAGCAGTTCCTCGGCGGGGGCTTACAATGAGCAGTTCTTC. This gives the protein CASSSSAGAYNEQFF.

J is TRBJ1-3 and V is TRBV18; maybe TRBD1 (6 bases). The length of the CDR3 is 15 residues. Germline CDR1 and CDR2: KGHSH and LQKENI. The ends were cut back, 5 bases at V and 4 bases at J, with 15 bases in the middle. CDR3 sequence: CASSDKQGSGNTIYF. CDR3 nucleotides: TGTGCCAGCTCAGACAAACAGGGATCCGGAAACACCATATATTTT.

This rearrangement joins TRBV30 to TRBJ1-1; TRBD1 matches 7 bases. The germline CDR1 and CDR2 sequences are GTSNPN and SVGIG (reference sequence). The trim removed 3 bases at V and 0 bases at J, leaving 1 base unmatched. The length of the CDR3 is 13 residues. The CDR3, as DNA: TGTGCCTGGAGGGGGACAGTGAACACTGAAGCTTTCTTT. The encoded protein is CAWRGTVNTEAFF.

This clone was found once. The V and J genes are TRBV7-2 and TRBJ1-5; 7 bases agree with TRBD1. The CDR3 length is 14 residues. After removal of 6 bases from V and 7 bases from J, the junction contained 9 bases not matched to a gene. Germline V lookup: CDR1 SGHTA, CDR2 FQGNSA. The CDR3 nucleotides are TGTGCCAGCAGTAAATCTACAGGGGACCAGCCCCAGCATTTT. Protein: CASSKSTGDQPQHF.

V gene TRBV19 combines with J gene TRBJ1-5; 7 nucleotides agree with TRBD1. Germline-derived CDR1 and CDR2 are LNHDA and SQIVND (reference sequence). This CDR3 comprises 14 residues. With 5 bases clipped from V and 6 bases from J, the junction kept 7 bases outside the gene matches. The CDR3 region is CASSWSTGRQPQHF. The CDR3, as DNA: TGTGCCAGTAGTTGGTCGACAGGGCGTCAGCCCCAGCATTTT.

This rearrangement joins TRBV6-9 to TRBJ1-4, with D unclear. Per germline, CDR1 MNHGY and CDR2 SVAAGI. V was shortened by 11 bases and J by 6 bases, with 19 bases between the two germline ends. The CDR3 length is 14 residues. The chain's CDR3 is CAGPSTGVDEKLFF. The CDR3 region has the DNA TGTGCCGGCCCTTCAACGGGAGTTGATGAAAAACTGTTTTTT.

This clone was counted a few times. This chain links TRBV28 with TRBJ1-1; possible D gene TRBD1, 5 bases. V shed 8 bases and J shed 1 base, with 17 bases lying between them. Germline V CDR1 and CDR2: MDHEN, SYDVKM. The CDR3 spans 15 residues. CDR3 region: CASDRIGEPNTEAFF. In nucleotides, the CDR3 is TGTGCCAGCGATCGAATAGGGGAACCGAACACTGAAGCTTTCTTT.

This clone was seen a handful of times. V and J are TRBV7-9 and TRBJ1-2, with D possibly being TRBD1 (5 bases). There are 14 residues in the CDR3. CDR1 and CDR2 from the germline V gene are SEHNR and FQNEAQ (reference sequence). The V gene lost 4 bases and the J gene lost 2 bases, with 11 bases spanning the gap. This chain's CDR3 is CASSSPGDNYGYTF. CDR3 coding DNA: TGTGCCAGCAGCTCACCGGGGGACAACTATGGCTACACCTTC. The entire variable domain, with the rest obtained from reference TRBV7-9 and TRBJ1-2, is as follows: DTGVSQNPRHKITKRGQNVTFRCDPISEHNRLYWYRQTLGQGPEFLTYFQNEAQLEKSRLLSDRFSAERPKGSFSTLEIQRTEQGDSAMYLCASSSPGDNYGYTFGSGTRLTVV.

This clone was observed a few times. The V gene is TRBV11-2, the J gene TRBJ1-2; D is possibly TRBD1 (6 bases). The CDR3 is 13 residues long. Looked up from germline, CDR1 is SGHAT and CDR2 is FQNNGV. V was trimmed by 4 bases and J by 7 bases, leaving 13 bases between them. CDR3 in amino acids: CASSSPVGGGYTF. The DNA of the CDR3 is TGTGCCAGCAGCTCCCCAGTAGGGGGTGGCTACACCTTC.

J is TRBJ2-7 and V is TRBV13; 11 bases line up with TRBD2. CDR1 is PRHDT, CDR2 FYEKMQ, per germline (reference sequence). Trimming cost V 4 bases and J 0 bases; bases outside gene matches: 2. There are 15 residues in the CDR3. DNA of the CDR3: TGTGCCAGCAGCTCTAGCGGGAGGATCTCCTACGAGCAGTACTTC. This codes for CASSSSGRISYEQYF.

The CDR3 spells CASSYGAMNTEAFF. In nucleotides, the CDR3 is TGTGCCAGCAGTTACGGGGCGATGAACACTGAAGCTTTCTTT. This chain joins TRBV6-5 and TRBJ1-1, with D possibly TRBD1 on 5 matching bases. Germline V lookup: CDR1 MNHEY, CDR2 SVGAGI. Trimming took off 2 bases at V and 0 bases at J, with 7 bases between the two ends. The CDR3 is 14 amino acids.

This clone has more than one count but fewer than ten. The CDR3 nucleotides read TGTGCCAGCAGCCCAGGGACAGTGGGGGGTAGTCAGCCCCAGCATTTT. It is translated as CASSPGTVGGSQPQHF. The chain links TRBV7-2 to TRBJ1-5, with TRBD1 identical over 7 bases. V was clipped by 5 bases and J by 6 bases; unmatched bases: 13. This CDR3 has 16 amino acids. CDR1 SGHTA and CDR2 FQGNSA come from the germline V gene.

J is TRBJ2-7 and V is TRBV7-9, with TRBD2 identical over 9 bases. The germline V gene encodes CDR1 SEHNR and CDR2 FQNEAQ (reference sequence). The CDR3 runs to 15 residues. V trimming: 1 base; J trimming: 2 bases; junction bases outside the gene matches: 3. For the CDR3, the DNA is TGTGCCAGCAGCTTAGGGGCGGGAGGGCCCTACGAGCAGTACTTC. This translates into CASSLGAGGPYEQYF. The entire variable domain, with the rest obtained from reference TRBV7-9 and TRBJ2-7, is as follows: DTGVSQNPRHKITKRGQNVTFRCDPISEHNRLYWYRQTLGQGPEFLTYFQNEAQLEKSRLLSDRFSAERPKGSFSTLEIQRTEQGDSAMYLCASSLGAGGPYEQYFGPGTRLTVT.

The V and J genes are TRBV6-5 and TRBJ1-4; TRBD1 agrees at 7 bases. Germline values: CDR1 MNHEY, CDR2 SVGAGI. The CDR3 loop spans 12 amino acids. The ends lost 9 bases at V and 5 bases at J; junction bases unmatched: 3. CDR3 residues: CASRDRNEKLFF. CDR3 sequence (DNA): TGTGCCAGTCGGGACAGAAATGAAAAACTGTTTTTT.

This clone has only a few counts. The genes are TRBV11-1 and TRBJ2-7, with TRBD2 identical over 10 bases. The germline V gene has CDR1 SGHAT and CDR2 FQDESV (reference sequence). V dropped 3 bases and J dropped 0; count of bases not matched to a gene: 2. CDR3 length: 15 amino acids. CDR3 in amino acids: CASSFTSGASYEQYF. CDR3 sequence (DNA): TGTGCCAGCAGCTTCACTAGCGGGGCCTCCTACGAGCAGTACTTC.